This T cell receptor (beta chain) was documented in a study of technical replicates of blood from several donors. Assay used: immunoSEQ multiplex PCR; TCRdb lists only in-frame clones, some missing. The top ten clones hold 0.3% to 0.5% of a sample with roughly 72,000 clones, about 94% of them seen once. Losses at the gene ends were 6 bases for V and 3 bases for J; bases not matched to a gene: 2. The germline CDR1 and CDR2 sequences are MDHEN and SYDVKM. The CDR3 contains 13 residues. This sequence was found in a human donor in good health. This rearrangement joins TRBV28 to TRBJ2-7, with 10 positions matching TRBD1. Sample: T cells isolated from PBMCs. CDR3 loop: CASRWTGGYEQYF. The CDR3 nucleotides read TGTGCCAGCAGATGGACAGGGGGCTACGAGCAGTACTTC.